This TCR beta chain was captured by sequencing in a study of T cells in Graves' hyperthyroidism and ophthalmopathy. The cohort's ophthalmopathy patients, a group with duration under 3 months, had a Clinical Activity Score of at least 3 and a NOSPECS grade of at least 4. The authors took PBMCs from roughly 10 ml fresh peripheral blood. This clonotype came up a few times. No antigen is known for it. Since a much larger clone is just one base distant, this may be a read error. General observations from the study: Classification by a 13 V-J model distinguished ophthalmopathy from stable hyperthyroidism. Most thyroid clonotypes with frequency above 0.001 were detected in blood.

Amplified TCR beta CDR3 regions came from RNA transcripts. First-round RT-PCR with HTBI primers amplified the TCR CDR3 region. TCRdb called the multiplex PCR reads again in MiXCR, with one record for every CDR3 protein. This table has more than 350,000 distinct CDR3 sequences, 13% to 15% appearing once. Looked up from germline, CDR1 is SGHVS and CDR2 is FNYEAQ. The CDR3 runs to 16 residues. With V trimmed by 2 bases and J by 0 bases, 6 bases remained unmatched. Sample: blood. This rearrangement joins TRBV7-6 to TRBJ1-1; TRBD1 matches at 7 bases. The sequence was obtained from a woman aged 60-70 years with Graves' ophthalmopathy. CDR3 region: CASSLSQGGMNTEAFF. In nucleotides, the CDR3 is TGTGCCAGCAGCTTATCGCAGGGGGGCATGAACACTGAAGCTTTCTTT. The whole variable domain, filled in from reference TRBV7-6 and TRBJ1-1, reads GAGVSQSPRYKVTKRGQDVALRCDPISGHVSLYWYRQALGQGPEFLTYFNYEAQQDKSGLPNDRFSAERPEGSISTLTIQRTEQRDSAMYRCASSLSQGGMNTEAFFGQGTRLTVV.